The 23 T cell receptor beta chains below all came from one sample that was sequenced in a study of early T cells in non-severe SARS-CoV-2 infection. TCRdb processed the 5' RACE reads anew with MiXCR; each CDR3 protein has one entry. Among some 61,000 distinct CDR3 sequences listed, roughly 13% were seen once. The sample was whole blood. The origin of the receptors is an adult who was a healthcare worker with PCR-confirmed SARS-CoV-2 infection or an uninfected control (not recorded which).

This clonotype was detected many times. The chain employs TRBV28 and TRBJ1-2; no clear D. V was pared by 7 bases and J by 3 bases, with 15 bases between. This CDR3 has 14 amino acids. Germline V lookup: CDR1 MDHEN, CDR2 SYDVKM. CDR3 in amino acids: CASNGIPRDYGYTF. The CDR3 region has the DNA TGTGCCAGCAATGGCATCCCGAGGGACTATGGCTACACCTTC.

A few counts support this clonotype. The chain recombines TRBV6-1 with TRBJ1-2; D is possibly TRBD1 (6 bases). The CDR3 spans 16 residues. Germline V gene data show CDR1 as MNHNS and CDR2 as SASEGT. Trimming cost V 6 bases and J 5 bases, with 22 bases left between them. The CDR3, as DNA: TGTGCCAGCAGCTACACCACAGGGCCGGGCGGATATGGCTACACCTTC. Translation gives CASSYTTGPGGYGYTF.

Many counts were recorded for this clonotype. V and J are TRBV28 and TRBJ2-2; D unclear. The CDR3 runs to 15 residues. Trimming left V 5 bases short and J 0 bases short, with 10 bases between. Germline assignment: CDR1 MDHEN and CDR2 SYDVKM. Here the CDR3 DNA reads TGTGCCAGCAGTCCCCGGCTTTCGAACACCGGGGAGCTGTTTTTT. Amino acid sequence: CASSPRLSNTGELFF.

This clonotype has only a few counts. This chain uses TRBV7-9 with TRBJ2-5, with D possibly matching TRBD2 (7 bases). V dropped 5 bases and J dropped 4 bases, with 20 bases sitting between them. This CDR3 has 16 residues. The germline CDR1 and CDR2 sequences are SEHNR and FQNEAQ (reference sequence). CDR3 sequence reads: CASSHAAGGLRETQYF. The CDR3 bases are TGTGCCAGCAGCCACGCCGCCGGGGGGCTAAGAGAGACCCAGTACTTC.

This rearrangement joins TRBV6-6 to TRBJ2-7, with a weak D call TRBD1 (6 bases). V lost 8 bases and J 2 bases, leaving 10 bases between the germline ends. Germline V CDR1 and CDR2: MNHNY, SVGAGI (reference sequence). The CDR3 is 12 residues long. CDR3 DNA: TGTGCCAGCGGACAGTCCGCCTACGAGCAGTACTTC. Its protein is CASGQSAYEQYF.

CDR3 coding DNA: TGTGCCAGCAGCGTAGATGGAGGGAGGAGTTATGAGCAGTTCTTC. Its translation is CASSVDGGRSYEQFF. The chain carries TRBV9 and TRBJ2-1; possibly TRBD2 for D (6 bases). Trimming pared 0 bases from V and 8 bases from J, leaving 15 bases between. The germline V gene encodes CDR1 SGDLS and CDR2 YYNGEE. The CDR3 length is 15 residues.

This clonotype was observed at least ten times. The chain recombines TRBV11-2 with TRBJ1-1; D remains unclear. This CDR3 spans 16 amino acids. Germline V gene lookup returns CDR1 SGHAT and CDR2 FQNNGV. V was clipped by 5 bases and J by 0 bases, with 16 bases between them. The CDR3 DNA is TGTGCCAGCAGCCACTCTCGAGGGATCATGAACACTGAAGCTTTCTTT. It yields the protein CASSHSRGIMNTEAFF.

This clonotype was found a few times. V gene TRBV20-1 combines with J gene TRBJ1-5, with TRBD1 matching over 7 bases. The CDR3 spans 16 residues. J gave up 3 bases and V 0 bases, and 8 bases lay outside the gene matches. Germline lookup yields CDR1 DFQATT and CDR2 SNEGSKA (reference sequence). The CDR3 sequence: CSARDFRGQYNQPQHF. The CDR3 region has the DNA TGCAGTGCTAGAGATTTTAGGGGACAGTACAATCAGCCCCAGCATTTT.

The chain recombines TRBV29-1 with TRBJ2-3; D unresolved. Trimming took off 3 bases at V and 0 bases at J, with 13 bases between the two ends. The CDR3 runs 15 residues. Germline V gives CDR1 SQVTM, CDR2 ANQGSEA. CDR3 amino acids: CSVDGQRSSTDTQYF. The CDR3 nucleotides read TGCAGCGTTGACGGGCAGCGATCTAGCACAGATACGCAGTATTTT.

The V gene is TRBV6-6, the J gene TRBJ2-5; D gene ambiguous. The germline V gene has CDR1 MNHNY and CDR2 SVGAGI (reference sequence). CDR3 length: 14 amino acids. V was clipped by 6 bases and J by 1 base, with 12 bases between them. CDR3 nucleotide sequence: TGTGCCAGCAGGAGATCTACCCTCCAAGAGACCCAGTACTTC. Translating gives CASRRSTLQETQYF.

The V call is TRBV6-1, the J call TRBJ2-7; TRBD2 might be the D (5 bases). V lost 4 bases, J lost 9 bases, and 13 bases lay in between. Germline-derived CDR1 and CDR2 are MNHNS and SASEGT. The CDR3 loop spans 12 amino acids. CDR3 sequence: CASSVDRDLQYF. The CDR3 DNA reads TGTGCCAGCAGTGTGGACCGGGATCTGCAGTACTTC.

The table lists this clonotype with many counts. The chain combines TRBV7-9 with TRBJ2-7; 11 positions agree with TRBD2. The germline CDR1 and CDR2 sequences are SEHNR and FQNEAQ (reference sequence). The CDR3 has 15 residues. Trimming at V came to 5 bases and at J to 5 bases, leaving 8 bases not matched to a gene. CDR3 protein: CASSPTSGSDNEQYF. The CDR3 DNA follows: TGTGCCAGCAGCCCTACTAGCGGGAGTGACAACGAGCAGTACTTC.

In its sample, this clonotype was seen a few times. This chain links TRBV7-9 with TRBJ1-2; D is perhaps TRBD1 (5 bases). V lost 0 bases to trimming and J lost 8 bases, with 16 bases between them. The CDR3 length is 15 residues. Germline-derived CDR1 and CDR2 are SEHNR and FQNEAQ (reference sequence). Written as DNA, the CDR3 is TGTGCCAGCAGCTTAGCCCAGTCCAGGGCTTTCGGCTACACCTTC. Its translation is CASSLAQSRAFGYTF.

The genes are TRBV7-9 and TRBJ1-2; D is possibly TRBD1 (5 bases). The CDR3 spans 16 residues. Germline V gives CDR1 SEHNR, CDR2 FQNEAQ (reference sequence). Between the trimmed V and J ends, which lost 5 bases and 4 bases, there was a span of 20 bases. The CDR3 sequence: CASSPGDRDDFYGYTF. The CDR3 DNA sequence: TGTGCCAGCAGCCCGGGAGACAGAGATGATTTCTATGGCTACACCTTC.

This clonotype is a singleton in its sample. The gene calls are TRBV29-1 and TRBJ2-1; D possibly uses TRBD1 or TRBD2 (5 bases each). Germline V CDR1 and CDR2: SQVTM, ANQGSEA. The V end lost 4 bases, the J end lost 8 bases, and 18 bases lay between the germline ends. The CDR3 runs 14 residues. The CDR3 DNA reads TGCAGCGTTGTTTGGGGGAAGGCCCTACATGAGCAGTTCTTC. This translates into CSVVWGKALHEQFF.

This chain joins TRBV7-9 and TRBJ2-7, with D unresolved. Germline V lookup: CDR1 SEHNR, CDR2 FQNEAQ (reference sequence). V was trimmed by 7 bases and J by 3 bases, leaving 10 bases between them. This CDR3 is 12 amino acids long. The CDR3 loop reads CASNGIGYEQYF. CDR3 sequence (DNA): TGTGCCAGCAATGGCATCGGCTACGAGCAGTACTTC. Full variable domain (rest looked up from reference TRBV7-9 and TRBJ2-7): DTGVSQNPRHKITKRGQNVTFRCDPISEHNRLYWYRQTLGQGPEFLTYFQNEAQLEKSRLLSDRFSAERPKGSFSTLEIQRTEQGDSAMYLCASNGIGYEQYFGPGTRLTVT.

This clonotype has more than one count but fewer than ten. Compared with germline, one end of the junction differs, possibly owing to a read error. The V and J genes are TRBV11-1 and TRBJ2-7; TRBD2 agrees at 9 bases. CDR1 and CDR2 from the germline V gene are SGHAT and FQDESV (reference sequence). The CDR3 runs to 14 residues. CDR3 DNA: TGTGCCAGCAGCCTAGCGGGAAAGTCCTACGAGCAGTACTTC. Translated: CASSLAGKSYEQYF.

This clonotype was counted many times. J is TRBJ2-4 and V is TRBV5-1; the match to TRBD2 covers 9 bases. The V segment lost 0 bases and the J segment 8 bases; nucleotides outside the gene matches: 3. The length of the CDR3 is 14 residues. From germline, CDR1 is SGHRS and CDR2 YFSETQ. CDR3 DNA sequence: TGCGCCAGCAGCTTGGTAGCGGGAGAGCACATTCAGTACTTC. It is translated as CASSLVAGEHIQYF.

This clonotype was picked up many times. CDR3 loop: CASSYDHGGHSSYNSPLHF. DNA for the CDR3: TGTGCCAGCAGTTACGACCACGGGGGACACAGCTCCTATAATTCACCCCTCCACTTT. The V call is TRBV6-6, the J call TRBJ1-6; D perhaps matches TRBD1 (6 bases). This CDR3 has 19 amino acids. Between the trimmed V and J ends, which lost 2 bases and 0 bases, there was a span of 17 bases. Germline CDR1 reads MNHNY; CDR2 reads SVGAGI (reference sequence).

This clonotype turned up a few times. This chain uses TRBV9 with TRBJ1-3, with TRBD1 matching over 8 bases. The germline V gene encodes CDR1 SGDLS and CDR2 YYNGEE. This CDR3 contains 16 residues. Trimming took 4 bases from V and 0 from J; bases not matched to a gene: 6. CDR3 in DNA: TGTGCCAGCAGCCAGACAGGGGTTATCTCTGGAAACACCATATATTTT. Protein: CASSQTGVISGNTIYF.

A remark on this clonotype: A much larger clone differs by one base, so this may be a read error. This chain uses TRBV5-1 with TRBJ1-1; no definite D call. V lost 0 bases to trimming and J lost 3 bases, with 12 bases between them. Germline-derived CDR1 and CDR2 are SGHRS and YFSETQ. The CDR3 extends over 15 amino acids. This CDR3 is CASSLDTRPDTEAFF. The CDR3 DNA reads TGCGCCAGCAGCTTGGACACCAGACCGGACACTGAAGCTTTCTTT.

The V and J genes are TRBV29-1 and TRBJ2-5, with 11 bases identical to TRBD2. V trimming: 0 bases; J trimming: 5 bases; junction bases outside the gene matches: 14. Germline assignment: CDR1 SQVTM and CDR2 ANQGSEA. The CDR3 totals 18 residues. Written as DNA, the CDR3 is TGCAGCGTTGAAGATTTCCTTAGCGGGAGGGCTTTAACGGAGACCCAGTACTTC. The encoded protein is CSVEDFLSGRALTETQYF. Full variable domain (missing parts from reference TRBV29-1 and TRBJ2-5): SAVISQKPSRDICQRGTSLTIQCQVDSQVTMMFWYRQQPGQSLTLIATANQGSEATYESGFVIDKFPISRPNLTFSTLTVSNMSPEDSSIYLCSVEDFLSGRALTETQYFGPGTRLLVL.

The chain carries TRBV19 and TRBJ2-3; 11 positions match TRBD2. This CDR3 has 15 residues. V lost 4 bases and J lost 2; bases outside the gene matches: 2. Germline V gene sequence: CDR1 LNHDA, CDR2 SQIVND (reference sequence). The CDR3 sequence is CASSRLAGNTDTQYF. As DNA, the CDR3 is TGTGCCAGTAGTAGACTAGCGGGAAACACAGATACGCAGTATTTT.